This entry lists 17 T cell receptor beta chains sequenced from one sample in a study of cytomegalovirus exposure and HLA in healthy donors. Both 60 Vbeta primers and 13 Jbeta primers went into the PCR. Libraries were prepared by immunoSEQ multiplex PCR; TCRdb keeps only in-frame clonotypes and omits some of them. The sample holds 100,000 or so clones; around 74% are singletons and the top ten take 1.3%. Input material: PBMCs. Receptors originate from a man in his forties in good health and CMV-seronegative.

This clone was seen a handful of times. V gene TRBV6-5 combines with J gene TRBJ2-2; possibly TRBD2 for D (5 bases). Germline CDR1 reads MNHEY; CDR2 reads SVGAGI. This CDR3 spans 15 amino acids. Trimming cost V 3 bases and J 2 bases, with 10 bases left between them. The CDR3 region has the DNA TGTGCCAGCAGTTATCCCAGCGGCAACACCGGGGAGCTGTTTTTT. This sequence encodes CASSYPSGNTGELFF.

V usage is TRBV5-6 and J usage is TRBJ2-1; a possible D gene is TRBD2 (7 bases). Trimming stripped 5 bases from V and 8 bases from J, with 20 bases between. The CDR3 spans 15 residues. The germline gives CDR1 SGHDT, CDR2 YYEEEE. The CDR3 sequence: CASRLRAGAGDEQFF. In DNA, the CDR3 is TGTGCCAGCAGGTTGAGGGCAGGGGCGGGGGATGAGCAGTTCTTC.

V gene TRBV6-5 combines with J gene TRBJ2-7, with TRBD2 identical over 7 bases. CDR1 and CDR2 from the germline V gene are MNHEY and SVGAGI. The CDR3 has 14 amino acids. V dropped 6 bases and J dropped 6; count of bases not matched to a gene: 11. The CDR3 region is CASRTTGGWGEQYF. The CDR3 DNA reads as TGTGCCAGCAGAACGACGGGGGGATGGGGCGAGCAGTACTTC.

CDR3 nucleotide sequence: TGCGCCAGCAGGACCGGACAGGGGAGAGAAAAACTGTTTTTT. Protein: CASRTGQGREKLFF. The V gene is TRBV4-1, the J gene TRBJ1-4, with TRBD1 matching over 9 bases. V was clipped by 6 bases and J by 8 bases; unmatched bases: 7. The CDR3 consists of 14 residues. Germline V gives CDR1 MGHRA, CDR2 YSYEKL.

The CDR3 DNA follows: TGTGCCATCAGTGAGTCCGTCGACAGACCCATCTCCTACGAGCAGTACTTC. Translated, it gives CAISESVDRPISYEQYF. V gene TRBV10-3 combines with J gene TRBJ2-7; a possible D gene is TRBD1 (5 bases). This CDR3 spans 17 amino acids. CDR1 and CDR2 from the germline V gene are ENHRY and SYGVKD. V lost 0 bases to trimming and J lost 0 bases, with 15 bases between them.

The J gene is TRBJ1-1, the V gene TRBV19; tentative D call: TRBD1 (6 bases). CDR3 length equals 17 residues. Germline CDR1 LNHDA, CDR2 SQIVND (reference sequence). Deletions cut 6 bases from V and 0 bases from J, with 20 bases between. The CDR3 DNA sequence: TGTGCCAGTAGAAACATCAACCGCAGGGGAATGAACACTGAAGCTTTCTTT. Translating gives CASRNINRRGMNTEAFF.

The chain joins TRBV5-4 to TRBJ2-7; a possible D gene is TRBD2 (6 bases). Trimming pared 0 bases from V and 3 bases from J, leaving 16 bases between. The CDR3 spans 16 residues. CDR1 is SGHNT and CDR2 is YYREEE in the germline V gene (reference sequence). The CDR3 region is CASSLVSGDSFYEQYF. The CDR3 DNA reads TGTGCCAGCAGCTTGGTGTCCGGGGACTCCTTCTACGAGCAGTACTTC. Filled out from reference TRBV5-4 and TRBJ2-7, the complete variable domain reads ETGVTQSPTHLIKTRGQQVTLRCSSQSGHNTVSWYQQALGQGPQFIFQYYREEENGRGNFPPRFSGLQFPNYSSELNVNALELDDSALYLCASSLVSGDSFYEQYFGPGTRLTVT.

The CDR3 loop is CASSLGQSGYGYTF. CDR3 DNA: TGTGCCAGCAGCCTAGGACAGTCTGGATATGGCTACACCTTC. The genes are TRBV7-9 and TRBJ1-2, with D perhaps TRBD1 (6 bases). Per germline, CDR1 SEHNR and CDR2 FQNEAQ (reference sequence). V gave up 5 bases and J gave up 5 bases, with 15 bases separating them. The CDR3 consists of 14 residues.

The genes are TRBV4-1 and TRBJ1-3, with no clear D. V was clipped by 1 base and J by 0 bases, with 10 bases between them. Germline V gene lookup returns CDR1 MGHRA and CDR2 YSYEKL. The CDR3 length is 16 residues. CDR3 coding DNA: TGCGCCAGCAGCCAAGTAGCGGGAAGCTCTGGAAACACCATATATTTT. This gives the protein CASSQVAGSSGNTIYF.

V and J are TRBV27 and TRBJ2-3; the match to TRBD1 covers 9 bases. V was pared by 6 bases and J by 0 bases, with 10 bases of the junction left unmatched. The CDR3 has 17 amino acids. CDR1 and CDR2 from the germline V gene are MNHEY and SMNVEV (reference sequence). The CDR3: CASSRDRVSPSTDTQYF. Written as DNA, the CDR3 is TGTGCCAGCAGCAGGGACAGGGTGTCGCCGAGCACAGATACGCAGTATTTT.

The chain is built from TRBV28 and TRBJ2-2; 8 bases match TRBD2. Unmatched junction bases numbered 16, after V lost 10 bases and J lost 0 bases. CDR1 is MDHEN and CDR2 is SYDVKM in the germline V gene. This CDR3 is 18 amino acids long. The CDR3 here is CATSPSSAGLANTGELFF. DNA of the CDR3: TGTGCCACCAGCCCTTCCTCGGCGGGACTAGCGAACACCGGGGAGCTGTTTTTT.

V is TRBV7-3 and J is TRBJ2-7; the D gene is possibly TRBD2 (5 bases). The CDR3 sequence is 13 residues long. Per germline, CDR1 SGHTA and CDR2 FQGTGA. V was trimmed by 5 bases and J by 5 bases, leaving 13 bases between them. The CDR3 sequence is CASSPVGEDEQYF. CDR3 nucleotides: TGTGCCAGCAGCCCGGTGGGAGAGGACGAGCAGTACTTC.

In DNA form, the CDR3 reads TGTGCCAGCAAGGGCGGCGACAGGGTTTTGGGCGAGCAGTACTTC. It is translated as CASKGGDRVLGEQYF. The chain is built from TRBV25-1 and TRBJ2-7; TRBD1 aligns across 7 bases. The V segment lost 7 bases and the J segment 6 bases; nucleotides outside the gene matches: 15. This CDR3 has 15 amino acids. Germline V lookup: CDR1 MGHDK, CDR2 SYGVNS.

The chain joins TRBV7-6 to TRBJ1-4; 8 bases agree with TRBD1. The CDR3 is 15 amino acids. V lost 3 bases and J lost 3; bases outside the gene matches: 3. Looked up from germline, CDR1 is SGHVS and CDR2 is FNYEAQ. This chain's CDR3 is CASSFNRGSNEKLFF. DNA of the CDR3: TGTGCCAGCAGCTTTAACAGGGGGTCTAATGAAAAACTGTTTTTT.

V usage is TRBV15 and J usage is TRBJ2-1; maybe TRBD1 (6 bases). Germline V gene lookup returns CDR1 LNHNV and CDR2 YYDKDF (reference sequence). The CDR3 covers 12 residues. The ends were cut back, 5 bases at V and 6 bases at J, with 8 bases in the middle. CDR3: CATSLGGNEQFF. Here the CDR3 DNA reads TGTGCCACCAGCTTAGGGGGCAATGAGCAGTTCTTC.

The CDR3 spells CASSARNTEAFF. In DNA form, the CDR3 reads TGTGCCAGCAGTGCTCGGAACACTGAAGCTTTCTTT. V is TRBV6-1 and J is TRBJ1-1; the D is unclear. The CDR3 sequence is 12 residues long. Germline assignment: CDR1 MNHNS and CDR2 SASEGT. Trimming stripped 4 bases from V and 1 base from J, with 4 bases between.

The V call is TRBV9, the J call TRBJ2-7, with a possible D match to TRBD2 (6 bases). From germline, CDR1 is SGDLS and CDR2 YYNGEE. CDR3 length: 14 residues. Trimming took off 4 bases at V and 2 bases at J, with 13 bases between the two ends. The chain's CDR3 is CASSSRGGTYEQYF. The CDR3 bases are TGTGCCAGCAGCTCCAGAGGCGGGACCTACGAGCAGTACTTC.